A selection of T cell receptor beta chains follows, all from one sample in a study of monozygotic twins with inflammatory bowel disease. TCRdb re-called the 5' RACE reads and gives one entry per CDR3 protein, without DNA. The listing contains approximately 400,000 distinct CDR3 sequences. Input material: blood. The receptors come from a human donor with ulcerative colitis or Crohn's disease, or a healthy co-twin of an affected twin (not recorded which). Both conserved end residues are part of each CDR3. The order of the fields is J gene, V gene, CDR3 protein.

TRBJ2-7	TRBV20-1	CSARDAAGDYYEQYF
TRBJ2-1	TRBV5-1	CASSDRDRVNEQFF
TRBJ2-3	TRBV18	CASSERGDTQYF
TRBJ2-7	TRBV29-1	CSVEQGGGSTYEQYF
TRBJ2-3	TRBV20-1	CSANKREGATDTQYF
TRBJ2-4	TRBV6-2/TRBV6-3	CASRLDRAKNIQYF
TRBJ2-7	TRBV11-3	CASSLYRGQGDEQYF
TRBJ2-1	TRBV20-1	CSARIAGGTYSYNEQFF
TRBJ2-2	TRBV7-6	CASSLGLQRGTGELFF
TRBJ2-1	TRBV6-1	CASSPVDSAIEQFF
TRBJ2-2	TRBV10-3	CAIQGPQNTGELFF
TRBJ2-1	TRBV3-1	CASSLLQGTTSNNEQFF
TRBJ1-2	TRBV14	CASSQFDSYGYTF
TRBJ2-1	TRBV11-2	CASSPSQGGRTNEQFF
TRBJ2-7	TRBV5-1	CASSTLAGDSYEQYF
TRBJ1-5	TRBV5-6	CASSLRGSGQSLSNQPQHF
TRBJ1-5	TRBV5-1	CASSLAGDYSNQPQHF
TRBJ2-6	TRBV10-3	CAISEMGTGGTGANVLTF
TRBJ1-5	TRBV21-1	CATSNRRNQPQHF
TRBJ2-1	TRBV4-2	CASSPEGQNEQFF
TRBJ1-1	TRBV29-1	CSATGANTEAFF
TRBJ1-1	TRBV6-5	CASSYYPGLGNTEAFF
TRBJ1-5	TRBV12-3/TRBV12-4	CASSLAPPREHSNQPQHF